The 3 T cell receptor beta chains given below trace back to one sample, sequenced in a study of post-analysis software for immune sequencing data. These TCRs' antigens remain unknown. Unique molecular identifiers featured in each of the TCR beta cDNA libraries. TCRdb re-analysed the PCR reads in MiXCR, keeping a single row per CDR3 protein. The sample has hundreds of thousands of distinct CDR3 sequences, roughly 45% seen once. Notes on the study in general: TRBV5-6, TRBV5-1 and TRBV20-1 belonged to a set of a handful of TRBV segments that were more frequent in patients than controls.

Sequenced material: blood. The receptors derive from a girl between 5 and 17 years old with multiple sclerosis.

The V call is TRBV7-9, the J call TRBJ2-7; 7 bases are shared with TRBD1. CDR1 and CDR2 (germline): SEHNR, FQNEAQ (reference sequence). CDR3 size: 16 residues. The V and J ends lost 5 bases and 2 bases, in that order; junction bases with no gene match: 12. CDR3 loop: CASSQTGTAEPYEQYF. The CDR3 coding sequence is TGTGCCAGCAGCCAAACCGGGACAGCCGAACCCTACGAGCAGTACTTC. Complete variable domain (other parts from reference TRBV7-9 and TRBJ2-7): DTGVSQNPRHKITKRGQNVTFRCDPISEHNRLYWYRQTLGQGPEFLTYFQNEAQLEKSRLLSDRFSAERPKGSFSTLEIQRTEQGDSAMYLCASSQTGTAEPYEQYFGPGTRLTVT.

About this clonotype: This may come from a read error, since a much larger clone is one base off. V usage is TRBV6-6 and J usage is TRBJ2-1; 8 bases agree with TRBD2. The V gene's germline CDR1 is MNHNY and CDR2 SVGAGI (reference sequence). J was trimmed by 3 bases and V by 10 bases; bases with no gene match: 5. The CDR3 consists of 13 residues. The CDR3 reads CATRGGIYNEQFF. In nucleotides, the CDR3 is TGTGCCACCCGGGGGGGGATCTACAATGAGCAGTTCTTC.

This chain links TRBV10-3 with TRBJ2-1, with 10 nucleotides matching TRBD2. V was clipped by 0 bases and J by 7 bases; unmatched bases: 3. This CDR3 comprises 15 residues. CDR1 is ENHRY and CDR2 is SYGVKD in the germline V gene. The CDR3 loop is CAISESLAGANEQFF. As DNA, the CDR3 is TGTGCCATCAGTGAGTCCCTAGCGGGAGCAAATGAGCAGTTCTTC.